These 15 T cell receptor beta chains were sequenced from one sample in a study of blood T cell repertoires in COVID-19. Assay used: immunoSEQ multiplex PCR; TCRdb lists only in-frame clones, some missing. The repertoire holds under 95,000 clones, around 80% seen once, with 11% in the top ten. Sequencing was done on a sample of peripheral blood. Receptors were obtained from a man aged 50 to 59 with acute or convalescent COVID-19.

Concerning this clone: Additional DNA sequences in this sample encode the identical CDR3. This sequence joins TRBV5-5 and TRBJ2-2; the D gene is possibly TRBD1 (5 bases). The CDR3 covers 14 residues. With 7 bases removed from V and 3 bases from J, the gap between germline ends came to 13 bases. The V gene's germline CDR1 is SGHKS and CDR2 YYEKEE (reference sequence). CDR3 coding DNA: TGTGCCAGCGGTTCGGACACTTACACCGGGGAGCTGTTTTTT. It is translated as CASGSDTYTGELFF.

The rearrangement joins TRBV18 to TRBJ2-5, with 12 bases lining up with TRBD2. The V gene end was trimmed by 11 bases and the J gene end by 3 bases; junction bases not matched to a gene: 19. This CDR3 has 18 residues. Per the germline V gene, CDR1 is KGHSH and CDR2 is LQKENI. The CDR3 reads CAGSTSGGLWTSKETQYF. Written as DNA, the CDR3 is TGTGCCGGATCGACTAGCGGGGGCCTTTGGACCTCAAAAGAGACCCAGTACTTC. The entire variable domain, with the rest obtained from reference TRBV18 and TRBJ2-5, is as follows: NAGVMQNPRHLVRRRGQEARLRCSPMKGHSHVYWYRQLPEEGLKFMVYLQKENIIDESGMPKERFSAEFPKEGPSILRIQQVVRGDSAAYFCAGSTSGGLWTSKETQYFGPGTRLLVL.

The rearrangement links TRBV3-1 (or the pseudogene TRBV3-2) to TRBJ2-2; no reliable D call. CDR3 length: 14 residues. The V gene lost 1 base and the J gene lost 3 bases, with 6 bases spanning the gap. The germline V gene has CDR1 LGHDT and CDR2 YNNKEL (reference sequence). The CDR3 region is CASSQATHTGELFF. The CDR3 region has the DNA TGTGCCAGCAGCCAAGCGACTCACACCGGGGAGCTGTTTTTT.

The chain uses TRBV5-6 and TRBJ2-7; perhaps TRBD1 as D (5 bases). The germline V and J ends were trimmed by 0 bases and 2 bases, with 9 bases remaining between them. The CDR3 spans 14 residues. Germline assignment: CDR1 SGHDT and CDR2 YYEEEE. The CDR3 DNA sequence: TGTGCCAGCAGCTTGGGACAGACCGCCTACGAGCAGTACTTC. Its translation: CASSLGQTAYEQYF.

This chain joins TRBV6-5 and TRBJ1-1, with unresolved D. Germline assignment: CDR1 MNHEY and CDR2 SVGAGI. The CDR3 is made up of 14 amino acids. The V gene lost 0 bases and the J gene lost 1 base, with 6 bases spanning the gap. CDR3 loop: CASSYSRGNTEAFF. In DNA, the CDR3 is TGTGCCAGCAGTTACTCCCGGGGGAACACTGAAGCTTTCTTT.

The chain combines TRBV28 with TRBJ1-1; no firm D call. The CDR3 is 11 residues long. The V and J ends lost 6 bases and 11 bases respectively, with 13 bases between them. Germline lookup yields CDR1 MDHEN and CDR2 SYDVKM. This chain's CDR3 is CASSVTPQAFF. For the CDR3, the DNA is TGTGCCAGCAGCGTCACACCCCAGGCTTTCTTT.

This clone was counted a few times. The genes are TRBV4-1 and TRBJ2-7, with D unresolved. Germline V gives CDR1 MGHRA, CDR2 YSYEKL. V was clipped by 0 bases and J by 0 bases, with 9 bases between them. This CDR3 contains 15 residues. CDR3: CASSQEAGGSYEQYF. The DNA for the CDR3 is TGCGCCAGCAGCCAAGAGGCAGGTGGCTCCTACGAGCAGTACTTC.

The gene calls are TRBV19 and TRBJ1-5, with D perhaps matching TRBD1 (6 bases). Germline CDR1 LNHDA, CDR2 SQIVND (reference sequence). V was cut by 6 bases and J by 3 bases, with 12 bases left in between. The length of the CDR3 is 14 residues. The chain's CDR3 is CASRAGVYNQPQHF. The CDR3 coding sequence is TGTGCCAGTAGGGCAGGGGTGTACAATCAGCCCCAGCATTTT.

This clone was detected only once. This rearrangement joins TRBV5-1 to TRBJ2-1; TRBD2 is a possible D gene (6 bases). Trimming removed 4 bases from V and 5 bases from J, with 16 bases in between. Germline assignment: CDR1 SGHRS and CDR2 YFSETQ. This CDR3 has 15 amino acids. Here the CDR3 DNA reads TGCGCCAGCAGCCGGGCCGGGGGAACCCACAATGAGCAGTTCTTC. Translating it yields CASSRAGGTHNEQFF.

The chain combines TRBV9 with TRBJ2-7, with a possible D match to TRBD1 (6 bases). Deletions cut 4 bases from V and 9 bases from J, with 23 bases between. The CDR3 contains 15 residues. The V gene's germline CDR1 is SGDLS and CDR2 YYNGEE. This CDR3 reads CASSLLDSGATVQYF. CDR3 coding DNA: TGTGCCAGCAGCCTCCTGGACAGTGGAGCGACGGTGCAGTACTTC.

J is TRBJ1-2 and V is TRBV28; the match to TRBD1 covers 10 bases. The germline CDR1 and CDR2 sequences are MDHEN and SYDVKM. The length of the CDR3 is 15 residues. The trim removed 6 bases at V and 3 bases at J, leaving 7 bases unmatched. The CDR3 DNA is TGTGCCAGCAGAACCGGGACAGGGGTTTACTATGGCTACACCTTC. Translating gives CASRTGTGVYYGYTF.

This clone was counted at least ten times. The V call is TRBV27, the J call TRBJ1-5, with TRBD1 matching over 9 bases. The J segment lost 7 bases and the V segment lost 7 bases, leaving 8 bases of the junction unmatched. Germline V gene data show CDR1 as MNHEY and CDR2 as SMNVEV (reference sequence). The CDR3 runs 14 residues. This CDR3 is CASKGQGSWQPQHF. In nucleotides, the CDR3 is TGTGCCAGCAAGGGACAGGGTTCATGGCAGCCCCAGCATTTT.

The J gene is TRBJ1-4, the V gene TRBV7-9; D may be TRBD1 (5 bases). Trimming removed 0 bases from V and 7 bases from J, with 12 bases in between. Germline values: CDR1 SEHNR, CDR2 FQNEAQ (reference sequence). CDR3 length equals 15 residues. The chain's CDR3 is CASSLAQGSGEKLFF. CDR3 in DNA: TGTGCCAGCAGCTTAGCGCAGGGATCGGGTGAAAAACTGTTTTTT.

Of note for this clone: An end of the junction differs from the germline gene, which may be a read error. The CDR3 region is CASRVQVVHRGAVF. CDR3 bases: TGTGCCAGCCGCGTCCAGGTAGTACACCGGGGAGCTGTTTTT. J is TRBJ2-2 and V is TRBV28, with D perhaps matching TRBD2 (5 bases). From germline, CDR1 is MDHEN and CDR2 SYDVKM. This CDR3 has 14 residues.

The chain carries TRBV4-3 and TRBJ2-3; TRBD2 matches at 9 bases. Germline V gene data show CDR1 as LGHNA and CDR2 as YSLEER. The CDR3 covers 17 residues. Trimming took 1 base from V and 6 from J; bases not matched to a gene: 11. CDR3 DNA sequence: TGCGCCAGCAGCCAAGGGGGTTGGCGGGGGGGCCCCGATACGCAGTATTTT. It encodes CASSQGGWRGGPDTQYF.